Below, one T cell receptor beta chain is given with its context. Antigen: not known. Investigators separated out CD4+ T cells once 10 days of culture had passed. Vaccination of participants consisted of two doses of either the BNT162b2 or mRNA-1273 vaccine. Recipients of the vaccine had no prior SARS-CoV-2 infection and negative nucleocapsid antibodies. Clones were sequenced by immunoSEQ multiplex PCR, and TCRdb holds only the in-frame ones, with some missing. The sample yields around 66,000 clones, around 70% seen once. The source of the sample is a study of vaccination effects on CD4 cells after COVID-19. Study-level information: Following the second dose by a median of 72 days, the post-vaccine samples were obtained. Overall study findings and caveats: Marked clonal contraction was seen late after vaccination (in both infection- and vaccine-induced clones).

Germline values: CDR1 SGHRS, CDR2 YFSETQ. J gave up 5 bases and V 4 bases, and 11 bases lay outside the gene matches. CDR3 length: 15 residues. J is TRBJ2-5 and V is TRBV5-1; 7 nucleotides agree with TRBD2. This specimen was CD4+ T cells from PBMCs cultured without peptide, taken after COVID-19 vaccination. This receptor was identified in a human donor who received a COVID-19 vaccine. CDR3 protein: CASSGGDYQVETQYF. The CDR3 DNA follows: TGCGCCAGCAGCGGAGGGGACTACCAGGTCGAGACCCAGTACTTC.